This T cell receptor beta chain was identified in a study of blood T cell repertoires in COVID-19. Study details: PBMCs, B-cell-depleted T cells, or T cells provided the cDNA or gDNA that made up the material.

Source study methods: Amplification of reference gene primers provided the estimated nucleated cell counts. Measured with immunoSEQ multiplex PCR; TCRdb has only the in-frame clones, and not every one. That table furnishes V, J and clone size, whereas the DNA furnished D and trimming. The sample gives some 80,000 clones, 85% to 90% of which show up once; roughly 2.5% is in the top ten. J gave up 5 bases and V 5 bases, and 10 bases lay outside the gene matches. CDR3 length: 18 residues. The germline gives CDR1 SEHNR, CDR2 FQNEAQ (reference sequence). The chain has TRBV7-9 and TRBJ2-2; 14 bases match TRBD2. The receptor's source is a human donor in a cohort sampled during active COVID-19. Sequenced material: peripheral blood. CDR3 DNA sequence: TGTGCCAGCAGCACGGGACTAGCGGGGGTCCGGAGGACCGGGGAGCTGTTTTTT. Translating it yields CASSTGLAGVRRTGELFF.